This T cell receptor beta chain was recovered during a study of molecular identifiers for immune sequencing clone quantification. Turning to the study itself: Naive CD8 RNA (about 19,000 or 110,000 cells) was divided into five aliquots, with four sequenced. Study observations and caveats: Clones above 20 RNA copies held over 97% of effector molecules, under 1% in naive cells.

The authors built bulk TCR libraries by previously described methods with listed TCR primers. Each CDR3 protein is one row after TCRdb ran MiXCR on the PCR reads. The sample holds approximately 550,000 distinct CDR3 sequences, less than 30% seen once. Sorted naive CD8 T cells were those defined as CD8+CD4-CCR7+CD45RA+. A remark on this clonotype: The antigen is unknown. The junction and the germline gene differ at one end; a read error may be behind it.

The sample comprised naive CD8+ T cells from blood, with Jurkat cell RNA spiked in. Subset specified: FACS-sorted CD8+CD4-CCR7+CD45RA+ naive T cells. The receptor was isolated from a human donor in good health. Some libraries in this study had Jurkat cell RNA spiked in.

In DNA, the CDR3 is TGTGCCAGCAGTAACTCCCCCTTAAGCGTCTACGAGCAGTACTTC. Its protein product is CASSNSPLSVYEQYF. The rearrangement links TRBV6-5 to TRBJ2-7; D remains ambiguous. The V gene's germline CDR1 is MNHEY and CDR2 SVGAGI. This CDR3 region has 15 residues.